Sequencing of this T cell receptor beta chain was carried out in a study of CD8+ T cells in alopecia areata. This clone was observed at least ten times. J lost 7 bases, V lost 1 base, and 10 bases had no gene match. From germline, CDR1 is SGHVS and CDR2 FQNEAQ. CDR3 length: 16 residues. Extracted from the samples, RNA was reverse transcribed into cDNA to serve as the sequencing template. Sequencing was performed with immunoSEQ multiplex PCR; in TCRdb, only in-frame clones are kept and a portion is missing. The repertoire consists of about 120,000 clones, with about 50% occurring once and the leading ten covering 0.46%. The treatment denotes: oral pan-JAK inhibitor, 5-10 mg twice daily.

Specimen: CD4+ T cells sorted from blood, collected at week 4, from a patient treated with tofacitinib. This TCR was recovered from a human donor with alopecia areata. J is TRBJ2-1 and V is TRBV7-8, with 7 positions matching TRBD1. The CDR3 is CASSLVTGVISNEQFF. The CDR3 DNA sequence: TGTGCCAGCAGCTTAGTAACAGGGGTAATATCGAATGAGCAGTTCTTC.